Sequencing of this TCR beta chain was carried out in a study of T-cell reconstitution after alpha-beta-depleted transplantation in children. V gave up 6 bases and J gave up 8 bases; unmatched junction bases: 12. The CDR3 contains 14 residues. Unique molecular identifiers were built into the TCRbeta library. TCRdb fed the PCR reads into MiXCR, producing one record per CDR3 protein. The sample consists of a few hundred thousand distinct CDR3 sequences, around 20% of them appearing once. This rearrangement joins TRBV12-3 or TRBV12-4 to TRBJ1-2; TRBD1 agrees at 7 bases. The specimen was PBMCs from the stem cell graft donor, collected from the stem cell graft. The TCR originated in a human donor who donated a stem cell graft to a child with acute lymphoblastic leukemia. The DNA for the CDR3 is TGTGCCAGCAGCCCCCTGGAGGGGGCAGGGGGCTACACCTTC. It encodes CASSPLEGAGGYTF.